The 19 T cell receptor beta chains below all came from one sample that was sequenced in a study of cytomegalovirus exposure and HLA in healthy donors. PCR was performed using 60 Vbeta and 13 Jbeta primers. TCRdb's copy holds only in-frame clones and misses some; the assay was immunoSEQ multiplex PCR. The table includes some 200,000 clones, 82% detected once. The specimen sequenced was PBMCs. These receptors all stem from a woman aged 40 to 49 in good health and CMV-seronegative.

This chain joins TRBV29-1 and TRBJ2-7, with D possibly TRBD1 on 5 matching bases. The germline CDR1 and CDR2 sequences are SQVTM and ANQGSEA. The V and J ends lost 2 bases and 10 bases respectively, with 9 bases between them. CDR3 length: 10 amino acids. The CDR3 spells CSVEQGIQYF. The CDR3 DNA follows: TGCAGCGTTGAACAGGGAATACAGTACTTC.

The chain combines TRBV2 with TRBJ1-2, with TRBD1 identical over 7 bases. The CDR3 length is 16 residues. Germline trimming cut 5 bases from V and 5 bases from J; bases unmatched to any gene: 14. The germline V gene encodes CDR1 SNHLY and CDR2 FYNNEI. The CDR3 DNA reads as TGTGCCAGCAGTTTCTTCCAACCGGGACAGAAATATGGCTACACCTTC. Translating gives CASSFFQPGQKYGYTF.

The chain employs TRBV18 and TRBJ1-2, with D tentatively TRBD1 (5 bases). This CDR3 is 13 amino acids long. Germline V gene lookup returns CDR1 KGHSH and CDR2 LQKENI. Trimming left V 4 bases short and J 4 bases short, with 10 bases between. The CDR3 sequence: CASSQTEAYGYTF. DNA for the CDR3: TGTGCCAGCTCACAGACAGAAGCCTATGGCTACACCTTC.

CDR3 loop: CASSFLVNGELFF. CDR3 in DNA: TGTGCCAGCAGTTTTCTAGTAAACGGGGAGCTGTTTTTT. This sequence joins TRBV27 and TRBJ2-2, with D hard to call. The CDR3 loop spans 13 amino acids. Germline CDR1 is MNHEY and CDR2 is SMNVEV (reference sequence). V lost 3 bases and J lost 7, with 9 bases in between.

The chain combines TRBV28 with TRBJ2-7, with 12 nucleotides matching TRBD2. In germline, CDR1 is MDHEN, CDR2 SYDVKM. Trimming took 8 bases from V and 1 from J; bases not matched to a gene: 12. CDR3 size: 17 residues. The CDR3 DNA sequence: TGTGCCAGCCGGAGAGGGCGGACTAGCGGGAATTCCTACGAGCAGTACTTC. This gives the protein CASRRGRTSGNSYEQYF.

The chain uses TRBV10-2 and TRBJ2-7; 8 nucleotides agree with TRBD2. Losses at the gene ends were 3 bases for V and 2 bases for J; bases not matched to a gene: 3. Germline CDR1 reads WSHSY; CDR2 reads SAAADI. The CDR3 has 14 residues. In nucleotides, the CDR3 is TGCGCCAGCAGTGAACACGGGGGGGCCTACGAGCAGTACTTC. Translating it yields CASSEHGGAYEQYF.

This rearrangement joins TRBV5-1 to TRBJ2-5, with TRBD2 identical over 8 bases. The V gene end was trimmed by 2 bases and the J gene end by 3 bases; junction bases not matched to a gene: 3. Germline CDR1 and CDR2: SGHRS and YFSETQ. The CDR3 is made up of 14 amino acids. CDR3 residues: CASSLPGGEETQYF. CDR3 nucleotide sequence: TGCGCCAGCAGCTTACCGGGGGGGGAAGAGACCCAGTACTTC.

This clone was found once. The V call is TRBV19, the J call TRBJ2-2; 8 bases fit TRBD1. The CDR3 runs to 18 residues. Germline V gene lookup returns CDR1 LNHDA and CDR2 SQIVND (reference sequence). V shed 3 bases and J 0 bases; nucleotides not matched to a gene: 9. In nucleotides, the CDR3 is TGTGCCAGTAGTATTGGGACAGGTTTCTCCACGAACACCGGGGAGCTGTTTTTT. Its protein product is CASSIGTGFSTNTGELFF.

The chain combines TRBV5-1 with TRBJ1-4, with 8 positions matching TRBD1. Per the germline V gene, CDR1 is SGHRS and CDR2 is YFSETQ. Unmatched junction bases numbered 7, after V lost 2 bases and J lost 7 bases. CDR3 length: 15 amino acids. The CDR3 DNA reads TGCGCCAGCAGCTTAAACAGGGGGAATAGTGAAAAACTGTTTTTT. It yields the protein CASSLNRGNSEKLFF. Together with reference TRBV5-1 and TRBJ1-4, the CDR3 gives the full variable domain: KAGVTQTPRYLIKTRGQQVTLSCSPISGHRSVSWYQQTPGQGLQFLFEYFSETQRNKGNFPGRFSGRQFSNSRSEMNVSTLELGDSALYLCASSLNRGNSEKLFFGSGTQLSVL.

This chain connects TRBV7-9 to TRBJ2-7; TRBD2 matches 10 bases. Per germline, CDR1 SEHNR and CDR2 FQNEAQ (reference sequence). V was pared by 1 base and J by 6 bases, with 6 bases of the junction left unmatched. This CDR3 contains 15 residues. The CDR3 DNA reads as TGTGCCAGCAGCTTAGGGGTAGCGGGAGGACCCGAGCAGTACTTC. Residues: CASSLGVAGGPEQYF.

The CDR3 DNA reads as TGCGCCAGCAGTATCCAACGGCGAACTAGCGGGAGGGGGTGGGACAATGAGCAGTTCTTC. It encodes CASSIQRRTSGRGWDNEQFF. The rearrangement joins TRBV10-1 to TRBJ2-1; 13 nucleotides align to TRBD2. Per germline, CDR1 WNHNN and CDR2 SYGVQD (reference sequence). CDR3 length equals 20 residues. V was clipped by 5 bases and J by 5 bases; unmatched bases: 18.

This chain links TRBV11-3 with TRBJ2-3; D may be TRBD1 (5 bases). There are 14 residues in the CDR3. Trimming took 4 bases from V and 2 from J, leaving 10 bases between them. Germline values: CDR1 SGHNT, CDR2 YENEEA. The CDR3 spells CASSSDTLTDTQYF. The CDR3 DNA reads as TGTGCCAGCAGCTCGGACACCCTCACAGATACGCAGTATTTT.

The V call is TRBV6-6, the J call TRBJ1-1; 9 nucleotides agree with TRBD1. The CDR3 loop spans 16 amino acids. V trimming: 6 bases; J trimming: 4 bases; junction bases outside the gene matches: 12. CDR1 is MNHNY, CDR2 SVGAGI, per germline (reference sequence). DNA of the CDR3: TGTGCCAGCAGCACCGGGACAGGGTTGAGAGGCACTGAAGCTTTCTTT. It codes for CASSTGTGLRGTEAFF.

The V and J genes are TRBV5-1 and TRBJ2-1, with D perhaps matching TRBD2 (5 bases). CDR3 size: 14 residues. Trimming stripped 1 base from V and 6 bases from J, with 11 bases between. Germline V gene sequence: CDR1 SGHRS, CDR2 YFSETQ. CDR3 DNA: TGCGCCAGCAGCTTGTTCGAGGGCCTCAATGAGCAGTTCTTC. This codes for CASSLFEGLNEQFF.

The chain recombines TRBV27 with TRBJ2-2; 11 bases are a match to TRBD2. CDR1 is MNHEY, CDR2 SMNVEV, per germline (reference sequence). This CDR3 comprises 16 residues. V gave up 7 bases and J gave up 2 bases; unmatched junction bases: 6. The CDR3 loop reads CASTYGLAGNTGELFF. CDR3 DNA: TGTGCCAGCACCTACGGACTAGCGGGCAACACCGGGGAGCTGTTTTTT.

V is TRBV29-1 and J is TRBJ2-7; D might be TRBD1 (6 bases). V lost 2 bases to trimming and J lost 6 bases, with 14 bases between them. The CDR3 contains 13 residues. Germline V gene lookup returns CDR1 SQVTM and CDR2 ANQGSEA. The chain's CDR3 is CSVERDMGGEQYF. The CDR3 DNA follows: TGCAGCGTTGAAAGGGACATGGGTGGCGAGCAGTACTTC.

This chain connects TRBV28 to TRBJ1-2, with unresolved D. CDR3 length equals 14 residues. V was pared by 3 bases and J by 6 bases, with 14 bases between. Germline CDR1 MDHEN, CDR2 SYDVKM. The CDR3 nucleotides read TGTGCCAGCAGTTTCAGTTACGAGACAAATGGCTACACCTTC. Protein product: CASSFSYETNGYTF.

The chain couples TRBV5-1 to TRBJ2-5; TRBD2 matches at 7 bases. This CDR3 is 12 amino acids long. V shed 5 bases and J 5 bases; nucleotides not matched to a gene: 3. Germline V gene data show CDR1 as SGHRS and CDR2 as YFSETQ. The CDR3 DNA reads as TGCGCCAGCAGGGCGGGAGCGGAGACCCAGTACTTC. This codes for CASRAGAETQYF.

This chain uses TRBV30 with TRBJ2-3; 8 bases align to TRBD1. The CDR3 contains 17 residues. In germline, CDR1 is GTSNPN, CDR2 SVGIG (reference sequence). The junction had 9 bases not matched to a gene; V was cut back by 0 bases and J by 1 base. The DNA for the CDR3 is TGTGCCTGGAGTGTACGACCCAGGGGGCGCCGCACAGATACGCAGTATTTT. Amino acids: CAWSVRPRGRRTDTQYF.